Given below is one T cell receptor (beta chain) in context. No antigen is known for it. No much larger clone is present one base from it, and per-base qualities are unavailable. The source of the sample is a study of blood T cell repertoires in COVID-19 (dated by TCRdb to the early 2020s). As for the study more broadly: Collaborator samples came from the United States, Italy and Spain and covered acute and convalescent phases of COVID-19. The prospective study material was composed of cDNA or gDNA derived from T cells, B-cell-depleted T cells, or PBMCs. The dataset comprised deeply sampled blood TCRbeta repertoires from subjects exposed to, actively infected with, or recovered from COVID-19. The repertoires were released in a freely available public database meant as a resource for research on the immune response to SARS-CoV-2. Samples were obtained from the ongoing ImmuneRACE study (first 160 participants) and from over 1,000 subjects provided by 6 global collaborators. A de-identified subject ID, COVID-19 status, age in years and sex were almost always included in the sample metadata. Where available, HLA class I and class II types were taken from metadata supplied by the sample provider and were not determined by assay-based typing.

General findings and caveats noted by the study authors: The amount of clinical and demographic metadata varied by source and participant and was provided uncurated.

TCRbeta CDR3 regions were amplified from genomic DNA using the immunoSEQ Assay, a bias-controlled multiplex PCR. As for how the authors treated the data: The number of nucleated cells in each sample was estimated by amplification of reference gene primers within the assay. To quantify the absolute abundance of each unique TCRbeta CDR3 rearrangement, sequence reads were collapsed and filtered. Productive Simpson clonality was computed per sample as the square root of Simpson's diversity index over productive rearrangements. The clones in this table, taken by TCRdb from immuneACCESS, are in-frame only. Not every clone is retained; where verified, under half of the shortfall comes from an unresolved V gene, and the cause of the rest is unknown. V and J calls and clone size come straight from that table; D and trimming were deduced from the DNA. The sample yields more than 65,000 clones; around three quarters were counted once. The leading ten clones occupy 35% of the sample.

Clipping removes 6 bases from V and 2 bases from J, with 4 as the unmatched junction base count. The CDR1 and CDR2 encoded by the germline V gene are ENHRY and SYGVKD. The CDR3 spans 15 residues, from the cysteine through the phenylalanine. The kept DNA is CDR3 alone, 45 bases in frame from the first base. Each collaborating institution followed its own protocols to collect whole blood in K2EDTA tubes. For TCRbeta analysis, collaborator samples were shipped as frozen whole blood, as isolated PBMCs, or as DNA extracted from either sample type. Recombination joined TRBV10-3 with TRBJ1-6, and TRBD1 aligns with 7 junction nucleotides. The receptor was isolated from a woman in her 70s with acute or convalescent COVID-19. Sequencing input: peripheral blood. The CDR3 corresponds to CAIRDDRAYNSPLHF. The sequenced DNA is TGTGCCATCAGGGACGACAGGGCCTATAATTCACCCCTCCACTTT.